This T cell receptor (beta chain) was identified during a study of OX40 agonist ivuxolimab in advanced cancers. In its sample, this clone was seen once. Assay used: immunoSEQ multiplex PCR; TCRdb lists only in-frame clones, some missing. This table has 70,000 or so clones, more than 70% appearing once. Sequences were derived from CD4+ or CD8+ T cells sorted from blood, sampled in a trial of the OX40 agonist ivuxolimab. This TCR was recovered from an adult with an advanced solid tumor such as melanoma, head and neck, liver or kidney cancer.

The CDR3 nucleotides read TGTGCCAGCAGTTCCGCAGGGAAGGAAAATGGCTACACCTTC. The encoded protein is CASSSAGKENGYTF. The V call is TRBV28, the J call TRBJ1-2; tentatively, D is TRBD1 (5 bases). This CDR3 has 14 residues. V was cut by 4 bases and J by 6 bases, with 15 bases left in between. Germline CDR1 MDHEN, CDR2 SYDVKM.